This T cell receptor beta chain originates from a study of shared clonotypes between healthy human individuals. General study results and limits: Sampling covered nothing but blood. Tissue TCR repertoires likely differ from those found in blood. Incompleteness in sorted-subset sequencing, despite large depth, was shown by rarefaction.

Authors' data handling: ImmunoSEQ junction-only sequences lacked quality scores, so their filtering differed. Sequencing used immunoSEQ multiplex PCR; TCRdb keeps in-frame clones, though not all of them. V and J calls and clone size follow that table, whereas D and trimming were derived from the DNA. The sample lists more than 500,000 clones, about 95% occurring once. On this clone itself: Its specificity is not known.

Only CD45RO-negative cells positively selected for CCR7 counted as naive CD8 cells, so terminally differentiated effector memory CD45RA+ cells were excluded. None of the donors, who were healthy HIV-negative adults, had recently had acute infections or vaccinations. This CDR3 contains 14 residues. In germline, CDR1 is MDHEN, CDR2 SYDVKM. The V and J ends lost 3 bases and 1 base respectively, with 9 bases between them. The specimen sequenced was naive CD8+ T cells sorted from blood. The sequence was obtained from a woman aged 25 to 39 in good health. The J gene is TRBJ1-1, the V gene TRBV28; D unresolved. The CDR3 nucleotides are TGTGCCAGCAGTTTGAGGGTGTGGAACACTGAAGCTTTCTTT. As protein: CASSLRVWNTEAFF.